The 6 T cell receptor beta chains below all came from one sample that was sequenced in a study of tumor-infiltrating lymphocytes in primary liver carcinoma. From around 500 ng of total RNA, TCR beta-specific cDNA was reverse-transcribed using a constant-region primer. Each TCR beta library was derived from three nested multiplex PCR rounds that employed slightly modified ARM-PCR. TRBV1-TRBV30 forward primers paired with a C-beta reverse primer drove the first two PCR rounds, about 10 cycles each. TCRdb re-called the multiplex PCR reads with MiXCR, one entry per CDR3 protein. Of 75,000 to 80,000 distinct CDR3 sequences listed, roughly two thirds were seen once; the top ten hold 26%. The tissue used was unsorted bulk material of about 19-30 mg. RNA and DNA were co-extracted from it with the AllPrep DNA/RNA mini kit. Input material: tumor-adjacent normal liver tissue. These receptors were taken from a man between 35 and 55 years old with primary liver carcinoma and hepatitis B virus infection.

A remark on this clonotype: Mismatch with germline at one junction end may stem from a read error. V usage is TRBV7-8 and J usage is TRBJ2-1, with D maybe TRBD1 (6 bases). The CDR3 spans 17 residues. Germline V gene lookup returns CDR1 SGHVS and CDR2 FQNEAQ. The CDR3 DNA reads TGTGCCAGCAGCTTGTTAGGGGGTAGAGGGAGAACCGATGAGCATTTCTTC. It specifies CASSLLGGRGRTDEHFF.

This clonotype was counted at least ten times. The rearrangement links TRBV28 to TRBJ2-1; D perhaps matches TRBD2 (6 bases). Germline-derived CDR1 and CDR2 are MDHEN and SYDVKM. The length of the CDR3 is 13 residues. V was clipped by 7 bases and J by 3 bases, with 10 bases between them. The CDR3 DNA reads TGTGCCAGCAACCTTAGCGGCTACAATGAGCAGTTCTTC. Translation: CASNLSGYNEQFF.

In the case of this clonotype: The junction does not match germline at one end; this may be a read error. This chain uses TRBV12-3 or TRBV12-4 with TRBJ2-1, with a tentative D call TRBD1 (6 bases). This CDR3 is 14 amino acids long. DNA of the CDR3: TGTGCCAGCATTCCCCAGGGGCGGCGGAATGAGCAGTTTTTC. Translation: CASIPQGRRNEQFF.

The table lists this clonotype with a few counts. It may be a read error: a sequence one base away is much more abundant. This rearrangement joins TRBV14 to TRBJ2-1, with D possibly being TRBD2 (6 bases). The CDR3 extends over 14 amino acids. Germline V lookup: CDR1 SGHDN, CDR2 FVKESK. CDR3 loop: CTSSQDPGLWEQFF. In DNA form, the CDR3 reads TGTACCAGCAGCCAAGACCCGGGACTTTGGGAGCAGTTCTTC.

Notes on this clonotype: It is likely a read error, because the conserved phenylalanine at the end of the CDR3 is missing. It is unclear where the CDR3 begins or ends on the DNA, so no DNA is shown, and the CDR3 is as TCRdb lists it. The V gene is TRBV28, the J gene TRBJ1-3; TRBD1 is the table's D call, not checked against the DNA. Germline V gene lookup returns CDR1 MDHEN and CDR2 SYDVKM. The CDR3 totals 11 residues, both ends included. CDR3 protein: CASSQGYTIYL.

A note on this clonotype: One end of the junction varies from germline; a read error may be responsible. This chain links TRBV11-2 with TRBJ2-1; no clear D. CDR3 size: 13 residues. Looked up from germline, CDR1 is SGHAT and CDR2 is FQNNGV. CDR3: CANSLRAGNKQFF. CDR3 sequence (DNA): TGTGCCAACAGCCTACGGGCCGGCAATAAGCAGTTCTTC.